Below are 27 T cell receptor beta chains sequenced from a single sample in a study of tumor-infiltrating lymphocytes in primary liver carcinoma (TCRdb year 2017). The reads were generated on an Illumina HiSeq 2500. TCRbeta-specific cDNA was reverse-transcribed from 500 ng total RNA using a constant-region primer and ProtoScript II reverse transcriptase. The TCRbeta libraries were prepared through three rounds of nested multiplex PCR following a slightly modified ARM-PCR procedure. Each of the first two PCR rounds ran for approximately 10 cycles using multiplex TRBV1-TRBV30 forward primers together with a Cbeta reverse primer. In-frame beta chains were kept once TCRdb had trimmed the public reads at Q25 with fastp and called clones with MiXCR. Rows with one shared CDR3 protein collapse into an entry with the most common genes and DNA. The sample table lists 100,000 to 150,000 distinct CDR3 sequences, approximately 64% of them with a count of one. The ten most abundant clones make up about 8% of the sample.

Without any cell sorting, total RNA and DNA were co-extracted from roughly 18-30 mg of bulk tissue using the AllPrep DNA/RNA mini kit. Material for sequencing was liver tumor tissue from sampling region 3. The sample's cell subset or site, from its label and the paper: tumor region T3, left-lateral pole. The origin of the receptors is a woman aged 60-75 years with primary liver carcinoma and hepatitis B virus infection.

Details on this clonotype: A junction boundary mismatches the germline segment, possibly from a read error. The chain joins TRBV6-5 to TRBJ2-7; tentative D call: TRBD1 (6 bases). This CDR3 is 13 amino acids long. Germline CDR1 and CDR2: MNHEY and SVGAGI. The CDR3 coding sequence is TGCGCCAGCATCCGCCCTCAGGGGAGCGAGCAGTACTTC. It translates to CASIRPQGSEQYF.

As for this clonotype: Because the CDR3 is missing its conserved closing phenylalanine or tryptophan, this is likely a read error. The rearrangement uses TRBV11-3 and TRBJ2-1; the D gene is possibly TRBD2 (6 bases). The V gene's germline CDR1 is SGHNT and CDR2 YENEEA. CDR3 length equals 17 residues. CDR3 bases: TGTGCCAGCAGCTTATTTATTTCCGGGAGAGGGTACAATGAACAGTTCTCC. This encodes CASSLFISGRGYNEQFS.

This clonotype came up a few times. This may arise from a read error, as a much more abundant clone is one base away. The chain combines TRBV5-6 with TRBJ1-5; 7 bases are a match to TRBD1. CDR1 and CDR2 from the germline V gene are SGHDT and YYEEEE. J lost 6 bases, V lost 0 bases, and 3 bases had no gene match. The CDR3 extends over 14 amino acids. This chain's CDR3 is CASSLGDRSQPQHF. The CDR3, as DNA: TGTGCCAGCAGCTTGGGGGACAGAAGTCAGCCCCAGCATTTT.

The sample holds a few counts of this clonotype. Mismatch with germline at one junction end may stem from a read error. The CDR3 DNA sequence: TGTGCCTGGCGCCAATTACAGGGGTTCACTGAAGCCTTCTTT. Translated: CAWRQLQGFTEAFF. The chain links TRBV30 to TRBJ1-1; 7 bases match TRBD1. CDR1 GTSNPN and CDR2 SVGIG come from the germline V gene (reference sequence). This CDR3 has 14 residues.

This clonotype occurred a few times. A read error is possible here, since a much larger clone lies one base away. The chain recombines TRBV28 with TRBJ1-2; D gene uncertain. V lost 7 bases, J lost 2 bases, and 8 bases lay in between. The CDR3 sequence is 12 residues long. Germline V gene lookup returns CDR1 MDHEN and CDR2 SYDVKM. For the CDR3, the DNA is TGTGCCAGCATTCCTGGGAACTATGGCTACACCTTC. This translates into CASIPGNYGYTF.

This chain links TRBV29-1 with TRBJ1-4, with TRBD1 matching over 8 bases. V lost 4 bases and J lost 6; bases outside the gene matches: 7. The germline V gene encodes CDR1 SQVTM and CDR2 ANQGSEA. The CDR3 runs to 14 residues. CDR3 in amino acids: CSVGAGGTDEKLFF. In nucleotides, the CDR3 is TGCAGCGTTGGAGCAGGGGGCACTGATGAAAAACTGTTTTTT.

On this clonotype itself: Just one base apart from a much larger clone, this may be a read error. The V call is TRBV6-6, the J call TRBJ2-1, with 15 bases fitting TRBD2. The CDR3 runs to 15 residues. The V segment lost 6 bases and the J segment 9 bases; nucleotides outside the gene matches: 6. Germline V gene lookup returns CDR1 MNHNY and CDR2 SVGAGI (reference sequence). This CDR3 reads CASRAGTSGRCEQFF. Here the CDR3 DNA reads TGTGCCAGCAGAGCCGGGACTAGCGGGAGGTGTGAGCAGTTCTTC.

This clonotype is categorized as medium-sized. V gene TRBV11-3 combines with J gene TRBJ1-2; 7 nucleotides match TRBD1. Germline-derived CDR1 and CDR2 are SGHNT and YENEEA. This CDR3 has 15 amino acids. J lost 4 bases, V lost 5 bases, and 10 bases had no gene match. The CDR3 reads CASSPRPDRRYGYTF. The CDR3 DNA reads TGTGCCAGCAGCCCACGACCGGACAGGCGCTATGGCTACACCTTC.

A word on this clonotype: Mismatch with germline at one junction end may stem from a read error. The chain uses TRBV6-5 and TRBJ2-7, with 8 nucleotides matching TRBD1. The CDR3 loop spans 16 amino acids. From germline, CDR1 is MNHEY and CDR2 SVGAGI. This chain's CDR3 is CASPYSRQGRTYEQYF. The CDR3 DNA reads as TGTGCCAGCCCTTACTCGAGACAGGGGCGGACCTACGAGCAATACTTC.

Remarks on this clonotype: At one boundary the junction diverges from the germline segment, which might be a read error. This sequence joins TRBV11-1 and TRBJ2-7, with a weak D call TRBD2 (6 bases). CDR3 length: 15 residues. Germline V lookup: CDR1 SGHAT, CDR2 FQDESV (reference sequence). For the CDR3, the DNA is TGTGCCAGCTGCCCTCGGGCAGCAGGACTACGCGAGCAGTATTTC. Translating gives CASCPRAAGLREQYF.

The V and J genes are TRBV11-2 and TRBJ1-3; D might be TRBD1 (6 bases). Trimming took 9 bases from V and 4 from J, leaving 16 bases between them. The CDR3 loop spans 14 amino acids. Germline V gene sequence: CDR1 SGHAT, CDR2 FQNNGV. CDR3 DNA sequence: TGTGCCAGTGGCCGGGGGGCAGGAGGAAACACCATATATTTT. Translation: CASGRGAGGNTIYF. The full variable domain, rest sourced from reference TRBV11-2 and TRBJ1-3, is EAGVAQSPRYKIIEKRQSVAFWCNPISGHATLYWYQQILGQGPKLLIQFQNNGVVDDSQLPKDRFSAERLKGVDSTLKIQPAKLEDSAVYLCASGRGAGGNTIYFGEGSWLTVV.

The gene calls are TRBV29-1 and TRBJ2-5; D gene unclear. V lost 5 bases to trimming and J lost 7 bases, with 11 bases between them. The CDR3 loop spans 11 amino acids. CDR1 SQVTM and CDR2 ANQGSEA come from the germline V gene. The DNA of the CDR3 is TGCAGCGTTTTCAGGTCAGGGACCCAGTACTTC. It specifies CSVFRSGTQYF.

On this clonotype: A much larger clone differs from this one at a single base, so this may be a read error. The chain is built from TRBV6-1 and TRBJ1-5; tentatively, D is TRBD1 (6 bases). The germline CDR1 and CDR2 sequences are MNHNS and SASEGT. This CDR3 is 15 amino acids long. The chain's CDR3 is CASRKDRSSNRPQHF. The DNA of the CDR3 is TGTGCCAGCAGGAAAGACAGGTCTAGCAATCGGCCCCAGCATTTT.

Notes on this clonotype: Likely a read error: the CDR3 ends without its conserved phenylalanine or tryptophan. V gene TRBV11-2 combines with J gene TRBJ2-7; D is possibly TRBD2 (5 bases). Between the trimmed V and J ends, which lost 5 bases and 7 bases, there was a span of 12 bases. The CDR3 consists of 12 residues. Germline V lookup: CDR1 SGHAT, CDR2 FQNNGV. This CDR3 is CASSQTGSEQYS. The DNA for the CDR3 is TGTGCCAGCAGCCAGACGGGGTCTGAGCAGTACTCC.

Comments on this clonotype: A much larger clone differs from this one at a single base, so this may be a read error. The CDR3 nucleotides are TGCGCCAGCATTGATAGGCGGGAGCTGTACAATGAGCAGTTCTTC. Translation gives CASIDRRELYNEQFF. The chain joins TRBV10-2 to TRBJ2-1, with TRBD2 matching 7 bases. This CDR3 spans 15 amino acids. V was pared by 7 bases and J by 4 bases, with 10 bases of the junction left unmatched. CDR1 WSHSY and CDR2 SAAADI come from the germline V gene.

This clonotype was seen many times. The chain recombines TRBV12-3 or TRBV12-4 with TRBJ2-3; 8 bases match TRBD2. The CDR3 totals 18 residues. With 5 bases clipped from V and 1 base from J, the junction kept 14 bases outside the gene matches. Here the CDR3 reads CASSPYRGGLFGTDTQYF. As DNA, the CDR3 is TGTGCCAGCAGTCCTTATCGGGGGGGGTTGTTTGGCACAGATACGCAGTATTTT.

This clonotype was detected ten times or more. V and J are TRBV6-1 and TRBJ2-1; TRBD2 aligns across 11 bases. V trimming: 7 bases; J trimming: 4 bases; junction bases outside the gene matches: 15. This CDR3 is 18 amino acids long. Germline CDR1 reads MNHNS; CDR2 reads SASEGT. The CDR3 DNA sequence: TGTGCCAGCAAAAAGCTCGTAGCGGGAGGGCGAGGATACAATGAGCAGTTCTTC. The encoded protein is CASKKLVAGGRGYNEQFF.

This clonotype has just a few counts. A clone one base away is much larger, so this may be a read error. The chain employs TRBV5-5 and TRBJ2-1; 13 positions match TRBD2. This CDR3 has 20 residues. CDR1 is SGHKS, CDR2 YYEKEE, per germline (reference sequence). CDR3 coding DNA: TGTGCCAACAGCTTGGCCGGGACTAGCGGGACGGGGAGCTCCTACAATGAGCAGTTCTTC. Translation gives CANSLAGTSGTGSSYNEQFF. Complete variable domain (other parts from reference TRBV5-5 and TRBJ2-1): DAGVTQSPTHLIKTRGQQVTLRCSPISGHKSVSWYQQVLGQGPQFIFQYYEKEERGRGNFPDRFSARQFPNYSSELNVNALLLGDSALYLCANSLAGTSGTGSSYNEQFFGPGTRLTVL.

A note on this clonotype: Just one base apart from a much larger clone, this may be a read error. This rearrangement joins TRBV7-9 to TRBJ1-1; no reliable D call. This CDR3 region has 16 residues. Germline CDR1 and CDR2: SEHNR and FQNEAQ (reference sequence). The CDR3 here is CARSLPPTRKNTEAFF. CDR3 DNA: TGTGCCAGGAGCTTACCCCCGACGAGGAAGAACACTGAAGCTTTCTTT. Combining the CDR3 with reference TRBV7-9 and TRBJ1-1 gives the whole variable domain DTGVSQNPRHKITKRGQNVTFRCDPISEHNRLYWYRQTLGQGPEFLTYFQNEAQLEKSRLLSDRFSAERPKGSFSTLEIQRTEQGDSAMYLCARSLPPTRKNTEAFFGQGTRLTVV.

Points on this clonotype: Compared with germline, one end of the junction differs, possibly owing to a read error. The V and J genes are TRBV11-2 and TRBJ2-7, with D possibly being TRBD1 (7 bases). Germline CDR1 is SGHAT and CDR2 is FQNNGV. CDR3 size: 12 residues. Here the CDR3 DNA reads TGTGCCAGCAGTTTAGGGGGCGGGGCACACGGCTTC. Translating gives CASSLGGGAHGF.

As to this clonotype: One end of the junction varies from germline; a read error may be responsible. The chain couples TRBV29-1 to TRBJ2-7; D perhaps matches TRBD1 (5 bases). The CDR3 has 13 amino acids. The germline CDR1 and CDR2 sequences are SQVTM and ANQGSEA. CDR3 bases: TGCAGCGCTGAAAAAGGGCAGGGTTACGAGCAGTACTTC. Encoded protein: CSAEKGQGYEQYF.

This clonotype was detected ten times or more. This rearrangement joins TRBV5-4 to TRBJ2-7, with 11 bases matching TRBD2. V was pared by 5 bases and J by 4 bases, with 17 bases of the junction left unmatched. Germline CDR1 reads SGHNT; CDR2 reads YYREEE (reference sequence). The CDR3 loop spans 18 amino acids. The CDR3 sequence: CASSFLALAGATAYEQYF. DNA for the CDR3: TGTGCCAGCAGTTTCCTGGCACTAGCGGGAGCAACAGCTTACGAGCAGTACTTC.

This sequence joins TRBV29-1 and TRBJ2-5; D not certain. The CDR3 sequence is 15 residues long. CDR1 and CDR2 (germline): SQVTM, ANQGSEA. The CDR3 DNA follows: TGCGGCATCGTTGACGTCCTAGTTACGGAAGAGACCCAGTACTTC. It encodes CGIVDVLVTEETQYF.

As to this clonotype: One end of the junction fails to match germline, which may point to a read error. This chain connects TRBV12-3 or TRBV12-4 to TRBJ2-3; D is undetermined. The CDR3 length is 12 residues. Written as DNA, the CDR3 is TGTGCCAGCAGTTCTGGCACACATACGCAGTATTTT. This sequence encodes CASSSGTHTQYF.

This clonotype showed up many times. The V and J genes are TRBV4-1 and TRBJ1-4, with 9 bases identical to TRBD1. There are 17 residues in the CDR3. V lost 0 bases and J lost 8; bases outside the gene matches: 10. Germline CDR1 and CDR2: MGHRA and YSYEKL. CDR3 sequence reads: CASSQEGTGTGREKLFF. The CDR3, as DNA: TGCGCCAGCAGCCAAGAAGGAACCGGGACAGGGAGGGAAAAACTGTTTTTT.

V and J are TRBV12-3 or TRBV12-4 and TRBJ1-2, with D uncertain. The CDR3 sequence is 14 residues long. The V end lost 0 bases, the J end lost 1 base, and 6 bases lay between the germline ends. The DNA of the CDR3 is TGTGCCAGCAGTTTAGCTCGAAGTAACTATGGCTACACCTTC. Translation gives CASSLARSNYGYTF.

The V gene is TRBV28, the J gene TRBJ2-7, with D perhaps matching TRBD1 (5 bases). The V end lost 6 bases, the J end lost 2 bases, and 14 bases lay between the germline ends. This CDR3 region has 14 residues. Per the germline V gene, CDR1 is MDHEN and CDR2 is SYDVKM. CDR3: CASRKGATPYEQYF. CDR3 in DNA: TGTGCCAGCAGGAAAGGGGCGACTCCCTACGAGCAGTACTTC.